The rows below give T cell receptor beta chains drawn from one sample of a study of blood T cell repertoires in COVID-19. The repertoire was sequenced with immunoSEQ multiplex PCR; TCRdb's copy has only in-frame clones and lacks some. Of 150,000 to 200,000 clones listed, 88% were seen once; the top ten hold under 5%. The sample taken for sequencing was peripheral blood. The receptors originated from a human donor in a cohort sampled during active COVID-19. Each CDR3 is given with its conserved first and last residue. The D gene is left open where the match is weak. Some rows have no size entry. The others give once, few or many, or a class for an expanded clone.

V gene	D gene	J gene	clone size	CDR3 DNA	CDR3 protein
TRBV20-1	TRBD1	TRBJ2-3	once	TGCAGTGCTGGTGGGACAGGTGGCACAGATACGCAGTATTTT	CSAGGTGGTDTQYF
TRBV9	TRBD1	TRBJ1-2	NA	TGTGCCAGCAGCGTAGTGGGGACAGGGGACTATGGCTACACCTTC	CASSVVGTGDYGYTF
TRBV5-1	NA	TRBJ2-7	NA	TGCGCCAGCAGCCTAGACGGGAGCTCCTACGAGCAGTACTTC	CASSLDGSSYEQYF
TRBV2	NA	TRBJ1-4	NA	TGTGCCAGCAGTGCGGTTCTGAGGCTCACTAATGAAAAACTGTTTTTT	CASSAVLRLTNEKLFF
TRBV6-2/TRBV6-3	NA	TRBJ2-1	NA	TGTGCCAGCCGCCAGGCGGGACCGACTTACAATGAGCAGTTCTTC	CASRQAGPTYNEQFF
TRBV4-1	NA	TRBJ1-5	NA	TGCGCCAGCAGCCAAGGAACAGGTCAAGTTATGCAGCCCCAGCATTTT	CASSQGTGQVMQPQHF
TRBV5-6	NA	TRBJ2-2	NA	TGTGCCAGCAGCCCAGTGGCCGCCGGGGAGCTGTTTTTT	CASSPVAAGELFF
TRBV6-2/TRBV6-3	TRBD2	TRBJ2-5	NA	TGTGCCAGCAGTTACAAACTAGCGGGGTCAGAGACCCAGTACTTC	CASSYKLAGSETQYF
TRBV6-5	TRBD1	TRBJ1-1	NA	TGTGCCAGCAGTAGGGGGCTGGGGGGAGAAGCTTTCTTT	CASSRGLGGEAFF
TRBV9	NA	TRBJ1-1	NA	TGTGCCAGCAGCGTAGACAGGGTAGGACCGGGCTTCTTT	CASSVDRVGPGFF
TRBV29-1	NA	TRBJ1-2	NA	TGCAGCGTTGGGGAGGGGGTCGGTGGCTACACCTTC	CSVGEGVGGYTF
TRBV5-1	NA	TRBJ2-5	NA	TGCGCCAGCAGCCTACGGGTGAAGCAAGAGACCCAGTACTTC	CASSLRVKQETQYF
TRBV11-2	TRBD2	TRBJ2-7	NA	TGTGCCAGCAGCTTAGTAGCGGGAGTGTTCGAGCAGTACTTC	CASSLVAGVFEQYF
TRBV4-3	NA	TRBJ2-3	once	TGCGCCAGCAGCCACGATGAGGAGGGGAACACAGATACGCAGTATTTT	CASSHDEEGNTDTQYF
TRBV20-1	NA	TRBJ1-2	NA	TGCAGTGCGTTTGGGGGACTCGGCTACACCTTC	CSAFGGLGYTF
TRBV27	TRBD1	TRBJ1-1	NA	TGTGCCAGCAGTTTCCCGGGACAGACTACTTTCTTT	CASSFPGQTTFF
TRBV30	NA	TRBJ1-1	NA	TGTGCCTGGAGGCCCCAAGGGGTGAAAGGCACTGAAGCTTTCTTT	CAWRPQGVKGTEAFF
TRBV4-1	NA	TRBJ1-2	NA	TGCGCCAGCAGCCAATTTGCGGGGGGCATCTATGGCTACACCTTC	CASSQFAGGIYGYTF
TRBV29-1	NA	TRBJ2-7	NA	TGCAGCGTTACCCTACAGCACTACGAGCAGTACTTC	CSVTLQHYEQYF
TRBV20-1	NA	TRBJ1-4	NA	TGCAGTGCTAGTAGAACAGGGCAGACTAAACTGTTTTTT	CSASRTGQTKLFF
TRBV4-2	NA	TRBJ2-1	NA	TGTGCCAGCAGCCAAGAAGTGGGAGACACCTACAATGAGCAGTTCTTC	CASSQEVGDTYNEQFF
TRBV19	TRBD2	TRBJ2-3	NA	TGTGCCAGTAAAGTGGGGAGGGGCACAGATACGCAGTATTTT	CASKVGRGTDTQYF
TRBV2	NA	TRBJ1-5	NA	TGTGCCAGCAATAAGGACGGGGGCAATCAGCCCCAGCATTTT	CASNKDGGNQPQHF
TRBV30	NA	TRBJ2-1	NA	TGTGCCTGTTCGTTCGGGGTTAGCTACAATGAGCAGTTCTTC	CACSFGVSYNEQFF
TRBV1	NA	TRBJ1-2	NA	TGCACCAGCAGCCAAGGGAGACATAACAGGCTTTATGGCTACACCTTC	CTSSQGRHNRLYGYTF
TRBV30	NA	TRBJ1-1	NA	TGTGCCTGGGACCGGGACACCCCTGAAGCTTTCTTT	CAWDRDTPEAFF
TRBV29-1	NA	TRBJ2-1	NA	TGCAGCGTTGTGGCGGGTCGCTCCTACAATGAGCAGTTCTTC	CSVVAGRSYNEQFF
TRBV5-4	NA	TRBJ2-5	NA	TGTGCCAGCAGCTCCTCAGGGGCGGAGGAGACCCAGTACTTC	CASSSSGAEETQYF
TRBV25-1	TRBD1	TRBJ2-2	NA	TGTGCCAGCAGGTCCCAGACAGGGGAAACCGGGGAGCTGTTTTTT	CASRSQTGETGELFF
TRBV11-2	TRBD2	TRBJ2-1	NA	TGTGCCAGCAGCCACGGGACTATTCTCTACAATGAGCAGTTCTTC	CASSHGTILYNEQFF
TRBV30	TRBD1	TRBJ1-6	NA	TGTGCCTGCCACCGCAGGGGGCCCGACTATAATTCACCCCTCCACTTT	CACHRRGPDYNSPLHF
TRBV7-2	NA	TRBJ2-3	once	TGTGCCAGCAGCCGCCTTGACAGGTCAGATACGCAGTATTTT	CASSRLDRSDTQYF
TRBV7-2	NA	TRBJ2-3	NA	TGTGCCAGCAGCTTAGCGGGGCCCAGAGATACGCAGTATTTT	CASSLAGPRDTQYF
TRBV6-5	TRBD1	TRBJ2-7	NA	TGTGCCAGCAGCCGGGACAGGGTAGGGGTCTACGAGCAGTACTTC	CASSRDRVGVYEQYF
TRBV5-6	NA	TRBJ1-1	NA	TGTGCCAGCAGCTTGTCTTTCACAAACACTGAAGCTTTCTTT	CASSLSFTNTEAFF
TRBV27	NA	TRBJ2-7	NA	TGTGCCAGCAGTTTAAATGGGGGCCTTGGGAAGCAGTACTTC	CASSLNGGLGKQYF
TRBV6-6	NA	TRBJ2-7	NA	TGTGCCAGCAGTCGTACTCCTATGGGGCAGGGGAGCTACGAGCAGTACTTC	CASSRTPMGQGSYEQYF